These 11 T cell receptor beta chains came from one sample sequenced in a study of blood T cell repertoires in COVID-19. Clones were sequenced by immunoSEQ multiplex PCR, and TCRdb holds only the in-frame ones, with some missing. The data show 200,000 to 250,000 clones, about 88% seen once. The specimen was peripheral blood. Receptors originate from a woman in her sixties or seventies with acute or convalescent COVID-19.

In DNA form, the CDR3 reads TGTGCCAGCAGTATCGGACAAGCCTACAATGAGCAGTTCTTC. Amino acids: CASSIGQAYNEQFF. The rearrangement links TRBV27 to TRBJ2-1; a weak D match, TRBD1 (5 bases). Germline assignment: CDR1 MNHEY and CDR2 SMNVEV (reference sequence). The CDR3 length is 14 residues. Trimming pared 5 bases from V and 2 bases from J, leaving 10 bases between.

The V gene is TRBV7-2, the J gene TRBJ1-2; 8 nucleotides align to TRBD1. With V trimmed by 4 bases and J by 3 bases, 10 bases remained unmatched. CDR1 and CDR2 from the germline V gene are SGHTA and FQGNSA. CDR3 length equals 16 residues. The CDR3 region is CASSSDRGIGDYGYTF. DNA for the CDR3: TGTGCCAGCAGCTCTGACAGGGGCATCGGTGACTATGGCTACACCTTC.

This chain links TRBV7-7 with TRBJ2-1, with TRBD2 as a possible D gene (6 bases). Germline CDR1 and CDR2: SSHAT and FNYEAQ (reference sequence). V dropped 3 bases and J dropped 0 bases, with 15 bases sitting between them. The length of the CDR3 is 17 residues. The CDR3 DNA reads TGTGCCAGCAGCTTGATGCCCCGGGGGAGCTCCTACAATGAGCAGTTCTTC. This encodes CASSLMPRGSSYNEQFF.

The V and J genes are TRBV6-2 or TRBV6-3 and TRBJ2-1, with D unclear. V was shortened by 2 bases and J by 5 bases, with 7 bases between the two germline ends. The CDR3 contains 13 residues. Germline-derived CDR1 and CDR2 are MNHEY and SVGEGT. As DNA, the CDR3 is TGTGCCAGCAGTTACCTGCTAGACAATGAGCAGTTCTTC. This gives the protein CASSYLLDNEQFF.

The rearrangement joins TRBV11-2 to TRBJ2-1; TRBD1 agrees at 7 bases. The CDR3 runs 15 residues. In germline, CDR1 is SGHAT, CDR2 FQNNGV. V shed 5 bases and J 4 bases; nucleotides not matched to a gene: 8. The CDR3 loop is CASSRQGSEYNEQFF. Written as DNA, the CDR3 is TGTGCCAGCAGCCGACAGGGATCGGAGTACAATGAGCAGTTCTTC.

The V call is TRBV12-3 or TRBV12-4, the J call TRBJ2-7; tentative D call: TRBD1 (6 bases). The CDR3 is made up of 12 amino acids. V lost 5 bases and J 3 bases, leaving 8 bases between the germline ends. CDR3 sequence reads: CASSHRDYEQYF. DNA for the CDR3: TGTGCCAGCAGTCACAGGGACTACGAGCAGTACTTC.

In regard to this clone: The same CDR3 arises from other DNA sequences in this sample as well. The V call is TRBV5-1, the J call TRBJ2-7; 7 bases align to TRBD1. Germline-derived CDR1 and CDR2 are SGHRS and YFSETQ. J was trimmed by 5 bases and V by 0 bases; bases with no gene match: 5. The CDR3 contains 14 residues. DNA of the CDR3: TGCGCCAGCAGCTTGGGACAGGGTTTGGACGAGCAGTACTTC. Its protein is CASSLGQGLDEQYF.

The chain has TRBV24-1 and TRBJ1-1, with 10 bases identical to TRBD1. Germline V gene sequence: CDR1 KGHDR, CDR2 SFDVKD. The CDR3 runs to 15 residues. The V and J ends lost 4 bases and 5 bases, in that order; junction bases with no gene match: 6. CDR3 amino acids: CATSEGGQGRTEAFF. CDR3 sequence (DNA): TGTGCCACCAGTGAGGGGGGACAGGGGAGGACTGAAGCTTTCTTT.

The CDR3 coding sequence is TGTGCCAGTAGTACCCTACAGGGCCGTAACTATGGCTACACCTTC. Protein product: CASSTLQGRNYGYTF. The gene calls are TRBV19 and TRBJ1-2; D possibly corresponds to TRBD1 (6 bases). The CDR3 consists of 15 residues. Trimming pared 4 bases from V and 1 base from J, leaving 13 bases between. The V gene's germline CDR1 is LNHDA and CDR2 SQIVND (reference sequence).

This sequence joins TRBV29-1 and TRBJ2-5; 10 nucleotides match TRBD1. The germline gives CDR1 SQVTM, CDR2 ANQGSEA. The junction had 4 bases not matched to a gene; V was cut back by 6 bases and J by 0 bases. This CDR3 has 14 residues. The CDR3 loop reads CSVGTGVYQETQYF. The CDR3 nucleotides are TGCAGCGTAGGGACAGGGGTTTACCAAGAGACCCAGTACTTC.

The chain is built from TRBV28 and TRBJ2-5; tentative D call: TRBD1 (5 bases). The CDR3 is 14 residues long. Looked up from germline, CDR1 is MDHEN and CDR2 is SYDVKM. V gave up 6 bases and J gave up 5 bases, with 16 bases separating them. The CDR3 nucleotides read TGTGCCAGCAGCCTCCAGGGCCTTAGGGAGACCCAGTACTTC. Amino acid sequence: CASSLQGLRETQYF.